Each of the 10 T cell receptor beta chains below was sequenced from the same sample in a study of human T cells and chemical hapten exposure. In TCRdb, the RACE reads were re-called with MiXCR into one record per CDR3 protein. The sample lists just over 80,000 distinct CDR3 sequences, roughly 10% occurring once. The time point is: patch test 1, 2 weeks after DPC sensitization. Treatment denoted: therapeutic diphenylcyclopropenone sensitization with weekly scalp DPC. This specimen was whole blood, taken in connection with sensitization to the hapten diphenylcyclopropenone (DPC). These TCRs come from a woman between 45 and 60 years old with alopecia areata. Some clones in this sample may be carry-over from other donors' samples.

The chain uses TRBV19 and TRBJ2-3, with TRBD1 identical over 8 bases. The germline V gene encodes CDR1 LNHDA and CDR2 SQIVND (reference sequence). The V gene end was trimmed by 1 base and the J gene end by 6 bases; junction bases not matched to a gene: 6. CDR3 length: 15 residues. For the CDR3, the DNA is TGTGCCAGTAGTATAGGGACAGGGTTGGTGGATACGCAGTATTTT. Amino acid sequence: CASSIGTGLVDTQYF.

This clonotype was seen more than once but under ten times. The chain carries TRBV18 and TRBJ1-3; D not certain. The CDR3 consists of 14 residues. Looked up from germline, CDR1 is KGHSH and CDR2 is LQKENI. V was pared by 3 bases and J by 3 bases, with 9 bases between. The CDR3 sequence: CASSPKGGGNTIYF. CDR3 coding DNA: TGTGCCAGCTCACCCAAGGGTGGTGGAAACACCATATATTTT.

This clonotype was found many times. The gene calls are TRBV6-2 or TRBV6-3 and TRBJ2-6; D not resolved. V was trimmed by 6 bases and J by 2 bases, leaving 14 bases between them. Looked up from germline, CDR1 is MNHEY and CDR2 is SVGEGT. The CDR3 covers 16 residues. In DNA form, the CDR3 reads TGTGCCAGCAGAGTCGGGTTGAGCACTGGGGCCAACGTCCTGACTTTC. Translation gives CASRVGLSTGANVLTF.

This clonotype was seen more than once but under ten times. V is TRBV7-9 and J is TRBJ2-7; 13 bases fit TRBD2. The CDR3 is 16 residues long. V dropped 5 bases and J dropped 2; count of bases not matched to a gene: 6. Germline CDR1 reads SEHNR; CDR2 reads FQNEAQ (reference sequence). The CDR3 spells CASSAGTSGITYEQYF. The CDR3 bases are TGTGCCAGCAGCGCCGGGACTAGCGGGATTACCTACGAGCAGTACTTC. The entire variable domain, with the rest obtained from reference TRBV7-9 and TRBJ2-7, is as follows: DTGVSQNPRHKITKRGQNVTFRCDPISEHNRLYWYRQTLGQGPEFLTYFQNEAQLEKSRLLSDRFSAERPKGSFSTLEIQRTEQGDSAMYLCASSAGTSGITYEQYFGPGTRLTVT.

This clonotype came up many times. V gene TRBV5-1 combines with J gene TRBJ2-7; TRBD1 agrees at 7 bases. Trimming removed 0 bases from V and 3 bases from J; junction bases left unmatched: 3. The CDR3 has 14 amino acids. Germline loops: CDR1 SGHRS, CDR2 YFSETQ. CDR3: CASSLGQGYYEQYF. The DNA for the CDR3 is TGCGCCAGCAGCTTGGGACAGGGCTACTACGAGCAGTACTTC.

In its sample, this clonotype was seen many times. The chain is built from TRBV28 and TRBJ2-2; 8 bases match TRBD2. Germline trimming cut 6 bases from V and 6 bases from J; bases unmatched to any gene: 6. Germline V gene sequence: CDR1 MDHEN, CDR2 SYDVKM. The CDR3 runs to 14 residues. The CDR3 sequence is CASSPGLAAGELFF. CDR3 nucleotides: TGTGCCAGCAGCCCAGGACTAGCCGCCGGGGAGCTGTTTTTT.

This clonotype was seen at least ten times. As DNA, the CDR3 is TGTGCCAGCAGCCCAGGGCGGACTCTTAGCGATGAGCAGTTCTTC. Protein product: CASSPGRTLSDEQFF. The V gene is TRBV11-2, the J gene TRBJ2-1; D may match TRBD1 or TRBD2 (5 bases each). Germline CDR1 SGHAT, CDR2 FQNNGV. Trimming took 5 bases from V and 8 from J, leaving 19 bases between them. This CDR3 has 15 amino acids.

Many counts were recorded for this clonotype. This chain links TRBV6-5 with TRBJ2-3, with 9 bases matching TRBD1. CDR1 MNHEY and CDR2 SVGAGI come from the germline V gene. Trimming at V came to 0 bases and at J to 3 bases, leaving 7 bases not matched to a gene. CDR3 size: 17 residues. CDR3: CASSYSARDRVTDTQYF. In nucleotides, the CDR3 is TGTGCCAGCAGTTACTCAGCACGGGACAGGGTAACAGATACGCAGTATTTT.

The rearrangement uses TRBV7-2 and TRBJ1-5; D is uncertain. Trimming left V 2 bases short and J 5 bases short, with 16 bases between. Germline lookup yields CDR1 SGHTA and CDR2 FQGNSA. The CDR3 has 16 amino acids. The CDR3 is CASSLRTAKLDQPQHF. The DNA of the CDR3 is TGTGCCAGCAGCTTAAGAACGGCCAAGCTCGATCAGCCCCAGCATTTT.

The chain combines TRBV28 with TRBJ1-1; no definite D call. CDR1 and CDR2 from the germline V gene are MDHEN and SYDVKM. The ends were cut back, 1 base at V and 6 bases at J, with 6 bases in the middle. The CDR3 consists of 12 residues. CDR3 nucleotides: TGTGCCAGCAGTTTATCAGGCTCTGAAGCTTTCTTT. Its protein is CASSLSGSEAFF.